This TCR beta chain was captured in a study of blood T cell repertoires in COVID-19. Background on the study: The samples span acute and convalescent COVID-19 from the United States, Italy and Spain. The analysed material was cDNA or gDNA that came from T cells, B-cell-depleted T cells, or PBMCs.

Assay used: immunoSEQ multiplex PCR; TCRdb lists only in-frame clones, some missing. The sample yields 30,000 or so clones, approximately 82% seen once. CDR1 MNHNY and CDR2 SVGAGI come from the germline V gene (reference sequence). CDR3 size: 14 residues. Trimming removed 7 bases from V and 2 bases from J, with 13 bases in between. Source material: peripheral blood. The sequence was obtained from an elderly man with active or convalescent COVID-19. The V and J genes are TRBV6-6 and TRBJ2-3; a weak D match, TRBD2 (5 bases). CDR3 bases: TGTGCCAGCACCAAGCGGTCACCCACAGATACGCAGTATTTT. Protein product: CASTKRSPTDTQYF.